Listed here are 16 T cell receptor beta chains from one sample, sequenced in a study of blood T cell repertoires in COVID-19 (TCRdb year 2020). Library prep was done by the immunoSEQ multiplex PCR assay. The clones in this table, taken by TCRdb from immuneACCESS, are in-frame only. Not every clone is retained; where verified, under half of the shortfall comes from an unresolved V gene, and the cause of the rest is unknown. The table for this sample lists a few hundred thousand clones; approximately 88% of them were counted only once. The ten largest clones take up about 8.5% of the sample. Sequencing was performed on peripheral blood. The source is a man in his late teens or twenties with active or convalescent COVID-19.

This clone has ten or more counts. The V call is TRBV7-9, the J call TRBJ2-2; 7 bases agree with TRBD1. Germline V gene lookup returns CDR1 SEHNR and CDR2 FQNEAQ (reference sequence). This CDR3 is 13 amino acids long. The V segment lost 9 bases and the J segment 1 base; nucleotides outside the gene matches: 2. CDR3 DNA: TGTGCCAGTAGGACAGGGAACACCGGGGAGCTGTTTTTT. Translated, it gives CASRTGNTGELFF. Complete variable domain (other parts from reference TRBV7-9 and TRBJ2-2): DTGVSQNPRHKITKRGQNVTFRCDPISEHNRLYWYRQTLGQGPEFLTYFQNEAQLEKSRLLSDRFSAERPKGSFSTLEIQRTEQGDSAMYLCASRTGNTGELFFGEGSRLTVL.

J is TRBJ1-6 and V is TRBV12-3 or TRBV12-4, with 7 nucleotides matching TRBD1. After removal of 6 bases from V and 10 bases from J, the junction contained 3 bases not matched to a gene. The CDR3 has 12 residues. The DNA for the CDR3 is TGTGCCAGCAGCAGGGGGAAATCACCCCTCCACTTT. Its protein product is CASSRGKSPLHF.

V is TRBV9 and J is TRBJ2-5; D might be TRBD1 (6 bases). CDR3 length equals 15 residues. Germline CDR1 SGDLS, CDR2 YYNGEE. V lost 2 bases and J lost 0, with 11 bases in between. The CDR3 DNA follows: TGTGCCAGCAGCGTTTTCGGGACAAACCAAGAGACCCAGTACTTC. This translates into CASSVFGTNQETQYF.

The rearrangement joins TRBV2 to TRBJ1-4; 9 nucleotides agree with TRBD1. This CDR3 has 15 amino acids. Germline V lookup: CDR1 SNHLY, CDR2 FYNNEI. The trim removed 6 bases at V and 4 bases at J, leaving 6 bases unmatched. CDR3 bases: TGTGCCAGCAGGAGACAGGGGGTTGGTAATGAAAAACTGTTTTTT. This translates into CASRRQGVGNEKLFF.

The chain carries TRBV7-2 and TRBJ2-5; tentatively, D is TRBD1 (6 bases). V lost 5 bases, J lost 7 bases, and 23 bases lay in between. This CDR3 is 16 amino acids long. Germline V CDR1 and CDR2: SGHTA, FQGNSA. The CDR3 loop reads CASSPGEWGRARTQYF. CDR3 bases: TGTGCCAGCAGCCCAGGGGAGTGGGGTAGGGCCAGGACCCAGTACTTC.

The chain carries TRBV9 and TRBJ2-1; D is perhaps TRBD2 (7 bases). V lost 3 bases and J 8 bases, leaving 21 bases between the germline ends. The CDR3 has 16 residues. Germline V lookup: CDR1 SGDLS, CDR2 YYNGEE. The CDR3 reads CASSAHGGGGGDEQFF. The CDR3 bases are TGTGCCAGCAGCGCCCATGGAGGCGGGGGCGGCGATGAGCAGTTCTTC.

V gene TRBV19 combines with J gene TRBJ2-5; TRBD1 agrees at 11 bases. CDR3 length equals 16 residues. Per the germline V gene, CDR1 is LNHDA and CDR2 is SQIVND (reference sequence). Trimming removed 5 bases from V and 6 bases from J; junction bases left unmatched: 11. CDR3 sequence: CASSPWTGGAVKTQYF. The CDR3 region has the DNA TGTGCCAGTAGTCCGTGGACAGGGGGCGCGGTTAAGACCCAGTACTTC.

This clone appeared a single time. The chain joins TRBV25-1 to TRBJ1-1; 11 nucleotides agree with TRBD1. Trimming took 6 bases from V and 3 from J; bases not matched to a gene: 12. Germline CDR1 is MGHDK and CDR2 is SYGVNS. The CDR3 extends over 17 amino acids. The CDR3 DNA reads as TGTGCCAGCAGAGGACAGGGGGCGATTTCGATAGACACTGAAGCTTTCTTT. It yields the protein CASRGQGAISIDTEAFF.

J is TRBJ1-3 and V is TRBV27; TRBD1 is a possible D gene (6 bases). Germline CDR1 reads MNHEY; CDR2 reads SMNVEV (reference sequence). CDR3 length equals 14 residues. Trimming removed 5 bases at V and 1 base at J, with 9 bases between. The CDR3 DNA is TGTGCCAGCAGTATCAGGGGATCTGGAAACACCATATATTTT. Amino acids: CASSIRGSGNTIYF.

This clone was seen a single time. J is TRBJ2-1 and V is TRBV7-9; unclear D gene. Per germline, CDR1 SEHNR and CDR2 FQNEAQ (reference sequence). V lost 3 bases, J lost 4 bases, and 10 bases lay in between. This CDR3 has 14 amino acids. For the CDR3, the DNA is TGTGCCAGCAGCTTCGTAGAAAAGTACAATGAGCAGTTCTTC. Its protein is CASSFVEKYNEQFF.

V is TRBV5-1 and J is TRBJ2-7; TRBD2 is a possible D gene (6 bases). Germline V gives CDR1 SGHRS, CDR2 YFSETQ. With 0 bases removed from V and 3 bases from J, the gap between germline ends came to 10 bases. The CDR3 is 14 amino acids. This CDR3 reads CASSLGGAGYEQYF. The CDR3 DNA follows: TGCGCCAGCAGCTTGGGAGGAGCGGGCTACGAGCAGTACTTC.

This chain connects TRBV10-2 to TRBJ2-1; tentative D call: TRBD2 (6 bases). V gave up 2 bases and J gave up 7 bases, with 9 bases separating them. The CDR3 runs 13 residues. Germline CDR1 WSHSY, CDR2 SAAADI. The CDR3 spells CASSELGGNEQFF. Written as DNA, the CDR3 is TGCGCCAGCAGTGAGCTTGGGGGGAATGAGCAGTTCTTC.

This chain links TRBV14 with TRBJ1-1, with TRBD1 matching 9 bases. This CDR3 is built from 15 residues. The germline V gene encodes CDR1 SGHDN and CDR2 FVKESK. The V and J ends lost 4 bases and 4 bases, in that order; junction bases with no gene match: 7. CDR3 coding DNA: TGTGCCAGCAGCCCTCTTGGGACAGGGATCACTGAAGCTTTCTTT. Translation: CASSPLGTGITEAFF.

The CDR3 region is CASTRGTTQETQYF. CDR3 sequence (DNA): TGTGCCAGCACCCGAGGGACTACCCAAGAGACCCAGTACTTC. The chain uses TRBV2 and TRBJ2-5; 7 bases agree with TRBD2. This CDR3 comprises 14 residues. V lost 7 bases to trimming and J lost 1 base; unmatched junction nucleotides: 6. Germline V gene sequence: CDR1 SNHLY, CDR2 FYNNEI. Full variable domain (remainder filled in from reference TRBV2 and TRBJ2-5): EPEVTQTPSHQVTQMGQEVILRCVPISNHLYFYWYRQILGQKVEFLVSFYNNEISEKSEIFDDQFSVERPDGSNFTLKIRSTKLEDSAMYFCASTRGTTQETQYFGPGTRLLVL.

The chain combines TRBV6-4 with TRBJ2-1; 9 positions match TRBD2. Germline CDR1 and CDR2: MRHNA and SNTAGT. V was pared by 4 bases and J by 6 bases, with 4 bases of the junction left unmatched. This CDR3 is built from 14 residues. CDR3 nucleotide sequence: TGTGCCAGCAGTGCCACGGGACTAGCCAATGAGCAGTTCTTC. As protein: CASSATGLANEQFF.

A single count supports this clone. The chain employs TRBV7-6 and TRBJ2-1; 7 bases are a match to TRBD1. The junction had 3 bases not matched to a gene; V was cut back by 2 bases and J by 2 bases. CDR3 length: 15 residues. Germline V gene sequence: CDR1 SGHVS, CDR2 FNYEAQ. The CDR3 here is CASSLNRGAYNEQFF. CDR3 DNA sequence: TGTGCCAGCAGCTTAAACAGGGGAGCCTACAATGAGCAGTTCTTC.